One sample yielded the 18 T cell receptor beta chains listed below, sequenced in a study of human T cells and chemical hapten exposure. TCRdb re-derived calls from the RACE reads in MiXCR, one entry per CDR3 protein. The repertoire includes tens of thousands of distinct CDR3 sequences, 9.5% to 10% of them detected once, and 14% sits in the top ten. Stated time point: patch test 2, 6 weeks after DPC sensitization. Treatment: therapeutic diphenylcyclopropenone sensitization with weekly scalp DPC. The template was total RNA from unfractionated whole blood. Sequenced here: whole blood, sampled in connection with sensitization to the hapten diphenylcyclopropenone (DPC). All receptors come from a woman aged 30 to 39 with alopecia areata. Some clones in this sample may be carry-over from other donors' samples.

This rearrangement joins TRBV30 to TRBJ2-2, with TRBD1 matching 7 bases. The CDR3 sequence is 12 residues long. CDR1 and CDR2 (germline): GTSNPN, SVGIG (reference sequence). Unmatched junction bases numbered 4, after V lost 5 bases and J lost 7 bases. The DNA of the CDR3 is TGTGCCTGGGACAGGGTATTCGGGGAGCTGTTTTTT. This sequence encodes CAWDRVFGELFF.

This clonotype has ten or more counts. The CDR3: CASSQVTGGPYEQYF. The CDR3 region has the DNA TGCGCCAGCAGCCAAGTAACAGGGGGCCCCTACGAGCAGTACTTC. The chain joins TRBV4-3 to TRBJ2-7; TRBD1 aligns across 9 bases. CDR1 LGHNA and CDR2 YSLEER come from the germline V gene. CDR3 length equals 15 residues. Trimming took 1 base from V and 2 from J; bases not matched to a gene: 3.

This clonotype was observed a handful of times. The genes are TRBV28 and TRBJ2-6; D might be TRBD1 (6 bases). Looked up from germline, CDR1 is MDHEN and CDR2 is SYDVKM. V was trimmed by 3 bases and J by 1 base, leaving 10 bases between them. There are 16 residues in the CDR3. This CDR3 reads CASSFSGASGANVLTF. CDR3 nucleotides: TGTGCCAGCAGTTTTTCAGGGGCATCTGGGGCCAACGTCCTGACTTTC.

This clonotype has just a few counts. The rearrangement uses TRBV6-2 or TRBV6-3 and TRBJ1-6; maybe TRBD1 (5 bases). CDR3 length: 14 amino acids. V lost 6 bases and J 7 bases, leaving 13 bases between the germline ends. Germline V gene lookup returns CDR1 MNHEY and CDR2 SVGEGT. In DNA form, the CDR3 reads TGTGCCAGCAGAAGCGGAGGGACCAATTCACCCCTCCACTTT. This translates into CASRSGGTNSPLHF.

Written as DNA, the CDR3 is TGTGCCAGCAGTAGGGACAAGGACACTGAAGCTTTCTTT. As protein: CASSRDKDTEAFF. V is TRBV6-5 and J is TRBJ1-1, with a possible D match to TRBD1 (6 bases). V was clipped by 5 bases and J by 3 bases, with 10 bases between them. The CDR3 has 13 amino acids. Germline V CDR1 and CDR2: MNHEY, SVGAGI.

This clonotype has ten or more counts. The rearrangement joins TRBV3-1 to TRBJ2-7; a possible D gene is TRBD1 (6 bases). Between the trimmed V and J ends, which lost 3 bases and 0 bases, there was a span of 9 bases. Per germline, CDR1 LGHDT and CDR2 YNNKEL (reference sequence). The CDR3 is made up of 14 amino acids. The CDR3 loop reads CASSHTGSSYEQYF. CDR3 bases: TGTGCCAGCAGCCATACAGGGAGCTCCTACGAGCAGTACTTC.

The chain combines TRBV7-9 with TRBJ1-1, with D maybe TRBD1 (6 bases). Per the germline V gene, CDR1 is SEHNR and CDR2 is FQNEAQ (reference sequence). Trimming removed 0 bases from V and 0 bases from J, with 11 bases in between. The CDR3 extends over 16 amino acids. The CDR3, as DNA: TGTGCCAGCAGCTTAGCGGGGGGGCGGCTGAACACTGAAGCTTTCTTT. This sequence encodes CASSLAGGRLNTEAFF.

This clonotype was seen many times. The CDR3 is CASSISSTDTQYF. CDR3 DNA: TGTGCCAGCAGTATTTCTAGCACAGATACGCAGTATTTT. The V gene is TRBV27, the J gene TRBJ2-3; no clear D gene. The germline V and J ends were trimmed by 5 bases and 0 bases, with 6 bases remaining between them. The CDR3 sequence is 13 residues long. In germline, CDR1 is MNHEY, CDR2 SMNVEV (reference sequence).

In its sample, this clonotype was seen many times. The rearrangement links TRBV5-1 to TRBJ2-7; TRBD1 matches at 7 bases. Trimming removed 5 bases from V and 2 bases from J; junction bases left unmatched: 7. The CDR3 sequence is 14 residues long. Germline CDR1 and CDR2: SGHRS and YFSETQ. The CDR3 DNA sequence: TGCGCCAGCAGACTCGACACAGGGGCCTACGAGCAGTACTTC. It yields the protein CASRLDTGAYEQYF.

This clonotype came up many times. J is TRBJ1-5 and V is TRBV2; no clear D gene. Trimming took 4 bases from V and 7 from J, leaving 14 bases between them. This CDR3 has 14 amino acids. Germline CDR1 SNHLY, CDR2 FYNNEI. In DNA, the CDR3 is TGTGCCAGCAGTGCTCTTCAGGTCCTGCAGCCCCAGCATTTT. Its translation is CASSALQVLQPQHF.

This clonotype is medium-sized within its sample. This chain links TRBV4-1 with TRBJ2-1; 9 bases match TRBD2. The V segment lost 2 bases and the J segment 8 bases; nucleotides outside the gene matches: 10. This CDR3 has 16 amino acids. CDR1 and CDR2 from the germline V gene are MGHRA and YSYEKL. CDR3 bases: TGCGCCAGCAGCCAACGACCAGGGGCTAGCGGGGATGAGCAGTTCTTC. Translated: CASSQRPGASGDEQFF.

This clonotype appeared many times. The chain employs TRBV4-2 and TRBJ2-3; D is perhaps TRBD2 (7 bases). This CDR3 comprises 16 residues. V was cut by 0 bases and J by 5 bases, with 15 bases left in between. CDR1 and CDR2 from the germline V gene are LGHNA and YNFKEQ. The CDR3 coding sequence is TGTGCCAGCAGCCAAGAGTTGGGGGGGGGCGGAGATACGCAGTATTTT. Amino acid sequence: CASSQELGGGGDTQYF.

The chain links TRBV6-2 or TRBV6-3 to TRBJ2-3; perhaps TRBD2 as D (5 bases). Germline values: CDR1 MNHEY, CDR2 SVGEGT. The CDR3 has 13 amino acids. V lost 1 base, J lost 4 bases, and 6 bases lay in between. CDR3 in amino acids: CASSYFGADTQYF. CDR3 nucleotide sequence: TGTGCCAGCAGTTACTTCGGGGCAGATACGCAGTATTTT.

This clonotype was counted between two and nine times. The rearrangement links TRBV19 to TRBJ1-1; TRBD1 might be the D (6 bases). The CDR3 extends over 17 amino acids. Per germline, CDR1 LNHDA and CDR2 SQIVND (reference sequence). V dropped 3 bases and J dropped 4 bases, with 21 bases sitting between them. Written as DNA, the CDR3 is TGTGCCAGTAGTATCCCGGCGTACCGAGGGACACTCACTGAAGCTTTCTTT. Its protein product is CASSIPAYRGTLTEAFF.

The chain is built from TRBV20-1 and TRBJ2-1; 11 nucleotides align to TRBD2. The CDR3 is 19 residues long. Germline V gene sequence: CDR1 DFQATT, CDR2 SNEGSKA (reference sequence). Trimming took 1 base from V and 0 from J; bases not matched to a gene: 11. The CDR3 sequence is CSARVTSGGKISSYNEQFF. The CDR3 DNA reads TGCAGTGCTAGAGTTACTAGCGGGGGTAAAATAAGCTCCTACAATGAGCAGTTCTTC.

This clonotype was picked up a small number of times. V and J are TRBV2 and TRBJ2-3; a weak D match, TRBD2 (6 bases). The germline V gene encodes CDR1 SNHLY and CDR2 FYNNEI. The CDR3 loop spans 16 amino acids. V was cut by 4 bases and J by 2 bases, with 16 bases left in between. The CDR3 region has the DNA TGTGCCAGCAGTGGTACGTTGCGGGGCGTCACAGATACGCAGTATTTT. Translating gives CASSGTLRGVTDTQYF.

In this sample, this clonotype turned up many times. V usage is TRBV7-2 and J usage is TRBJ2-6; D gene ambiguous. This CDR3 is 17 amino acids long. Germline-derived CDR1 and CDR2 are SGHTA and FQGNSA. The V and J ends lost 0 bases and 2 bases respectively, with 11 bases between them. The CDR3: CASSLARLVAGANVLTF. The CDR3 DNA is TGTGCCAGCAGCTTAGCGCGTCTCGTGGCTGGGGCCAACGTCCTGACTTTC.

There are a few counts of this clonotype. V usage is TRBV12-3 or TRBV12-4 and J usage is TRBJ2-7; D not resolved. Trimming removed 1 base from V and 1 base from J, with 8 bases in between. The CDR3 spans 14 residues. Here the CDR3 reads CASSLGFGSYEQYF. In DNA form, the CDR3 reads TGTGCCAGCAGTTTAGGTTTCGGATCCTACGAGCAGTACTTC.